This TCR beta chain was observed in a study of T cell responses to AZD1222 COVID-19 vaccine. The repertoire was sequenced with immunoSEQ multiplex PCR; TCRdb's copy has only in-frame clones and lacks some. Here the sample spans 150,000 to 200,000 clones, 85% to 95% being singletons. Germline values: CDR1 LGHDT, CDR2 YNNKEL (reference sequence). This CDR3 has 16 residues. J was trimmed by 2 bases and V by 6 bases; bases with no gene match: 9. The clonotype originates from an adult in good health. Here the sequenced sample was peripheral blood, taken on day 0 of AZD1222 vaccination. The chain carries TRBV3-1 (or the pseudogene TRBV3-2) and TRBJ2-3; TRBD2 matches 9 bases. The CDR3 sequence: CASRSRTSENTDTQYF. The CDR3, as DNA: TGTGCCAGCAGGAGCCGGACTAGCGAAAACACAGATACGCAGTATTTT.